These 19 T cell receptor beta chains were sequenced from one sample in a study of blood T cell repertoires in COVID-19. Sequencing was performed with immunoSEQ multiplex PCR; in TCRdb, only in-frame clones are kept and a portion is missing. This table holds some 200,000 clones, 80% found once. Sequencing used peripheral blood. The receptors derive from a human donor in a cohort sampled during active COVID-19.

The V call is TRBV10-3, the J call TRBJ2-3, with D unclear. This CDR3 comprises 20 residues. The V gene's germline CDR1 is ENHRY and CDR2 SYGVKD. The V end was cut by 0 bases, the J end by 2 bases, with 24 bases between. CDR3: CAISESRILRLSANTDTQYF. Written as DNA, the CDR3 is TGTGCCATCAGTGAGTCGAGAATCTTGAGACTGTCGGCCAACACAGATACGCAGTATTTT.

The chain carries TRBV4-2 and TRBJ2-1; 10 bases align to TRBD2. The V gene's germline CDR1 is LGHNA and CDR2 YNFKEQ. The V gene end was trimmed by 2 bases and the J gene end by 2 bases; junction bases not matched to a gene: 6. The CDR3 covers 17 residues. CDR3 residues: CASSQPSGGAAYNEQFF. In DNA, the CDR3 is TGTGCCAGCAGCCAACCCAGCGGGGGGGCCGCCTACAATGAGCAGTTCTTC.

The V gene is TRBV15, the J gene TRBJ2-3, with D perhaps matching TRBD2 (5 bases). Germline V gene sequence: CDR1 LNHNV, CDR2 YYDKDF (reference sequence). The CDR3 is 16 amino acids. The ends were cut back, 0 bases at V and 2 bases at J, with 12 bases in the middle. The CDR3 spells CATSRESSGDTDTQYF. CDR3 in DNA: TGTGCCACCAGCAGAGAATCGAGCGGCGACACAGATACGCAGTATTTT. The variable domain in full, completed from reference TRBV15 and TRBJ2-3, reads DAMVIQNPRYQVTQFGKPVTLSCSQTLNHNVMYWYQQKSSQAPKLLFHYYDKDFNNEADTPDNFQSRRPNTSFCFLDIRSPGLGDTAMYLCATSRESSGDTDTQYFGPGTRLTVL.

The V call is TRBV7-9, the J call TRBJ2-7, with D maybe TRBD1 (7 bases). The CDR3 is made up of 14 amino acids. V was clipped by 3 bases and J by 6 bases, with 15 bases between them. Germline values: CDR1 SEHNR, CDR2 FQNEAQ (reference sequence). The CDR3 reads CASSLGQFSGEQYF. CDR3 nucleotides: TGTGCCAGCAGCTTGGGACAGTTTAGCGGCGAGCAGTACTTC.

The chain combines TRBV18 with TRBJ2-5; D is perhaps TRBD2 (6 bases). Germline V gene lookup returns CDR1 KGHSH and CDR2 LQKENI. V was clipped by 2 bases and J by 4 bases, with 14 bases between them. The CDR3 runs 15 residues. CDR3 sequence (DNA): TGTGCCAGCTCACCAAGGTCTAGCGTTTTAGAGACCCAGTACTTC. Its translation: CASSPRSSVLETQYF.

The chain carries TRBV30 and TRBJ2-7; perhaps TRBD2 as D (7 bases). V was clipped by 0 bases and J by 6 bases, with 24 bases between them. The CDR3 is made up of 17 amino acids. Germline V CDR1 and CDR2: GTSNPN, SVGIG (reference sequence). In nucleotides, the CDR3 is TGTGCCTGGAGTGTCCCCAGGGCGGGGGCGCTGGCCTCCGAGCAGTACTTC. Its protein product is CAWSVPRAGALASEQYF.

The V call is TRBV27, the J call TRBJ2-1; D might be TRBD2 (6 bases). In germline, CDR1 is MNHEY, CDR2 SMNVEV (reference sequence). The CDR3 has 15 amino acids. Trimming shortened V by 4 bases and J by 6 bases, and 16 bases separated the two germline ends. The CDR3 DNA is TGTGCCAGCAGTTCCAACCTTGGACTAAGCAATGAGCAGTTCTTC. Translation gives CASSSNLGLSNEQFF.

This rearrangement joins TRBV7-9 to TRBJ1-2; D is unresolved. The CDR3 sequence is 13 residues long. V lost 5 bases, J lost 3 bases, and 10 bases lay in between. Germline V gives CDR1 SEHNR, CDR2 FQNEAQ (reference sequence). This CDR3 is CASSLLRDYGYTF. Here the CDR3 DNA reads TGTGCCAGCAGCCTGCTCCGGGACTATGGCTACACCTTC. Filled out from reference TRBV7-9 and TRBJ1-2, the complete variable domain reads DTGVSQNPRHKITKRGQNVTFRCDPISEHNRLYWYRQTLGQGPEFLTYFQNEAQLEKSRLLSDRFSAERPKGSFSTLEIQRTEQGDSAMYLCASSLLRDYGYTFGSGTRLTVV.

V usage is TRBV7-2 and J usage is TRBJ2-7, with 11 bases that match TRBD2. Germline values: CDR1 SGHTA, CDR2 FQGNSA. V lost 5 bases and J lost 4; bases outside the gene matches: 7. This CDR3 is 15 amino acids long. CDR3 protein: CASSQKGTSGYEQYF. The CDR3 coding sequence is TGTGCCAGCAGCCAGAAAGGGACTAGCGGTTACGAGCAGTACTTC.

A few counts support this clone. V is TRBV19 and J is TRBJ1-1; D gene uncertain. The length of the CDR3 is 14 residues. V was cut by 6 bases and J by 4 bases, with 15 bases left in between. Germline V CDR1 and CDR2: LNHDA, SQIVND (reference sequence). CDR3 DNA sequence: TGTGCCAGTAGGGGCCGGATATTGGGCACTGAAGCTTTCTTT. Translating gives CASRGRILGTEAFF.

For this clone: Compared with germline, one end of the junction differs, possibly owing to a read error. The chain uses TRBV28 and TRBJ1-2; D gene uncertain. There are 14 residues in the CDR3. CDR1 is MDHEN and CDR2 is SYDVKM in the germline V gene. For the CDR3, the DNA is TGTGCCAGTAGTTTTTGGCATCCTAACTATGGCTACACCTTC. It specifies CASSFWHPNYGYTF.

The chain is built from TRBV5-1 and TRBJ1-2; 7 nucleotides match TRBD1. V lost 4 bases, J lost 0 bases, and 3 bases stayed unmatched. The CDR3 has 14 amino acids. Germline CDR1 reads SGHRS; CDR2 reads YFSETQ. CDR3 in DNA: TGCGCCAGCAGCCGGACAGGATCTAACTATGGCTACACCTTC. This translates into CASSRTGSNYGYTF. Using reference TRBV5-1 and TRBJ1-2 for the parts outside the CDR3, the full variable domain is KAGVTQTPRYLIKTRGQQVTLSCSPISGHRSVSWYQQTPGQGLQFLFEYFSETQRNKGNFPGRFSGRQFSNSRSEMNVSTLELGDSALYLCASSRTGSNYGYTFGSGTRLTVV.

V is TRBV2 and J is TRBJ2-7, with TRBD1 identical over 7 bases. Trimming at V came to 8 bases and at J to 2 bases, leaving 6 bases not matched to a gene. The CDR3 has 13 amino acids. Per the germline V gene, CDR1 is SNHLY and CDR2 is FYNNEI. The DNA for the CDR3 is TGTGCCAGCGCGGAACAGGGGCCCTACGAGCAGTACTTC. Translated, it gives CASAEQGPYEQYF.

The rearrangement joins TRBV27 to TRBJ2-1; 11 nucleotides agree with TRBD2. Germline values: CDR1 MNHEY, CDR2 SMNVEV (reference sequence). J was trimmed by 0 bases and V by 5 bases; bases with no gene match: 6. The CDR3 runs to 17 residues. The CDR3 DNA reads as TGTGCCAGCAGTCCGTCTAGCGGGAGGAGCTCCTACAATGAGCAGTTCTTC. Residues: CASSPSSGRSSYNEQFF.

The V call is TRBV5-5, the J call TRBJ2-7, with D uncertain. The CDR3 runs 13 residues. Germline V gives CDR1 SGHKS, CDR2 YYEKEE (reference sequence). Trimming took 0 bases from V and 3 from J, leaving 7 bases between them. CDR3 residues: CASSLDGYYEQYF. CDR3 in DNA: TGTGCCAGCAGCTTGGACGGTTACTACGAGCAGTACTTC.

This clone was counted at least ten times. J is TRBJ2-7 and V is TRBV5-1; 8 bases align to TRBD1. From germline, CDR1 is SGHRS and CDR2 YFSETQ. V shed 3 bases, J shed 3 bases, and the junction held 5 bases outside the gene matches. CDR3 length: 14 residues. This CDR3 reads CASSWTGTNYEQYF. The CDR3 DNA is TGCGCCAGCAGCTGGACAGGGACAAACTACGAGCAGTACTTC.

CDR3 amino acids: CASSSGTSVLFF. The CDR3 coding sequence is TGTGCCAGCAGCTCGGGGACTAGCGTTTTGTTCTTC. The rearrangement joins TRBV7-2 to TRBJ2-1, with 10 bases matching TRBD2. The germline gives CDR1 SGHTA, CDR2 FQGNSA. This CDR3 is 12 amino acids long. The junction had 6 bases not matched to a gene; V was cut back by 4 bases and J by 15 bases.

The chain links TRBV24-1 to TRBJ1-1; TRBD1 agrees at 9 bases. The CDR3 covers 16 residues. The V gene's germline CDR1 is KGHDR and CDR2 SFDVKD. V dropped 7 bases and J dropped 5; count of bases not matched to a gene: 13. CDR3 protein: CATRGQGLSRGTEAFF. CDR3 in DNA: TGTGCCACCAGAGGACAGGGGCTGAGTCGTGGAACTGAAGCTTTCTTT.

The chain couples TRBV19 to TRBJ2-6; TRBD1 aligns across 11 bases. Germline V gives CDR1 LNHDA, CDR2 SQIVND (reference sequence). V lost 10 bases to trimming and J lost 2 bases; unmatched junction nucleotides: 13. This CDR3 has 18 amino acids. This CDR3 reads CATRTMDRGLTGANVLTF. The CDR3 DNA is TGTGCCACGAGAACTATGGACAGGGGGCTAACTGGGGCCAACGTCCTGACTTTC.